The source of this TCR beta chain is a study of OX40 agonist ivuxolimab in advanced cancers. About the investigation overall: Ivuxolimab was an agonistic, fully human IgG2 monoclonal antibody directed against OX40 (CD134), a costimulatory receptor. Intravenous ivuxolimab was administered to patients every 2 weeks at six dose levels: 0.01, 0.1, 0.3, 1.5, 3 and 10 mg/kg. Of the 50 or so patients in dose escalation, about 20 had hepatocellular carcinoma, some 15 had melanoma, 9 had renal cell carcinoma and 9 had head and neck cancer. In the dose-escalation cohort, around four fifths of patients were male, and the mean age was around 60 years with a range of roughly 23 to 79. Prior anti-PD-1, anti-PD-L1 or anti-CTLA-4 therapy was permitted, and checkpoint inhibitors had been received by around 39% of dose-escalation patients. Partial responses occurred in three dose-escalation patients: two with cutaneous melanoma and one with hepatocellular carcinoma. The purpose of peripheral TCRbeta sequencing was to test whether ivuxolimab changed TCR sequence diversity and led to clonal T-cell expansion. The paper describes the monotherapy dose-escalation part (N = 52 patients) of the phase I trial of ivuxolimab.

Patients with autoimmune disease history or receiving systemic immunosuppression were excluded from the trial. Peripheral blood for TCR sequencing was collected from all dose cohorts at baseline, on cycle 4 day 1, and on cycle 7 day 1. The samples were taken from a phase I, first-in-human, multicenter, open-label dose-escalation trial of ivuxolimab. Adults with locally advanced or metastatic melanoma, renal cell carcinoma, hepatocellular carcinoma or head and neck squamous cell carcinoma were enrolled in the trial. Before TCR sequencing, CD4+ T cells and CD8+ T cells were sorted from peripheral blood as separate populations. Broader findings and caveats from the paper: After ivuxolimab, more expanded clones were found on average in CD8+ T cells than in CD4+ T cells. Low levels of normalized T-cell clonal expansion were also seen in some patients who did not respond. At doses from 0.1 to 3.0 mg/kg, clonal expansion was seen in both CD4+ and CD8+ blood T cells between baseline and week 6. The antigen specificity of the peripheral T cells that underwent clonal expansion was not determined. In the 0.1-3.0 mg/kg groups, partial responders had among the lowest normalized peripheral clonal expansion, particularly in CD8+ T cells.

Comments on this clone: Its antigen is unknown. Base quality data are lacking; no much larger clone is found one base away.

To sequence the TCRbeta CDR3 region, genomic DNA was isolated from the sorted cells. TCRbeta CDR3 regions were sequenced using the immunoSEQ Assay. Drawn from immuneACCESS, this table holds only the in-frame rearrangements with V and J called that TCRdb kept. Clones are partly lost; checked studies trace under half to an unresolved V gene and leave the rest unexplained. In all, the sample holds around 35,000 clones, and 81% of those were seen once. Jointly, the top ten make up approximately 1.4% of the sample. The sample here was CD4+ or CD8+ T cells sorted from blood, taken in a trial of the OX40 agonist ivuxolimab. The receptor was derived from an adult with an advanced solid tumor such as melanoma, head and neck, liver or kidney cancer.

The CDR3 in this case is CASSPRTESSYEQYF. Read as DNA, the sequence is TGTGCCAGCAGCCCTCGGACCGAAAGCTCCTACGAGCAGTACTTC. The chain joins TRBV7-8 to TRBJ2-7; no D segment can be confidently identified. V was cut back by 5 bases and J by 0 bases, leaving a gap of 14 bases between them. According to the germline V gene, CDR1 reads SGHVS and CDR2 reads FQNEAQ. Inclusive of the bounding cysteine and phenylalanine, the CDR3 is 15 residues long. Only the CDR3 DNA stays, 45 bases, in frame from base 1.